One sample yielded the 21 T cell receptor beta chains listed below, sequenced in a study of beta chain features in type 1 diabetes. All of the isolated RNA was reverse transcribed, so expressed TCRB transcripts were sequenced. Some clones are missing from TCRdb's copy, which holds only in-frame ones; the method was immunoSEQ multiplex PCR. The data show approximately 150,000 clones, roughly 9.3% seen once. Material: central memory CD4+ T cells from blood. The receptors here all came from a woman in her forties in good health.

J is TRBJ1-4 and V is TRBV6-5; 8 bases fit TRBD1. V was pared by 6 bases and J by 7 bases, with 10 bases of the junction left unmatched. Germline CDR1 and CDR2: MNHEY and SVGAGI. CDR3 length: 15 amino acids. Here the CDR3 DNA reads TGTGCCAGCAGAGGTGGACAGGGCATTCCTGAAAAACTGTTTTTT. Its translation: CASRGGQGIPEKLFF.

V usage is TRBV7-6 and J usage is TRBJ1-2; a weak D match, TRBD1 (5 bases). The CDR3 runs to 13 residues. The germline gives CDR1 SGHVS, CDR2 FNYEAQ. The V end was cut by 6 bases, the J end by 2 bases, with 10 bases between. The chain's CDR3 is CASSQQENYGYTF. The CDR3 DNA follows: TGTGCCAGCAGTCAACAGGAAAACTATGGCTACACCTTC.

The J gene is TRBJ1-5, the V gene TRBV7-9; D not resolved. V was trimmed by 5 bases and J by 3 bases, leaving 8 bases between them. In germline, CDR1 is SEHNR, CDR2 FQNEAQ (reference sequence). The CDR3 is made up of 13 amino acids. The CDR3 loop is CASSGGSNQPQHF. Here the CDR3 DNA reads TGTGCCAGCAGCGGCGGCTCCAATCAGCCCCAGCATTTT.

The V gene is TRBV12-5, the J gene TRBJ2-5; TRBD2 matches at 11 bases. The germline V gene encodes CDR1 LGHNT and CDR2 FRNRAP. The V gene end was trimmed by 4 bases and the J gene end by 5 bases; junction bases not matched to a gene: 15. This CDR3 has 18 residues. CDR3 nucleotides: TGTGCTAGTGGTTCGTCCACCGGGACTAGCGGAGGGATCGAGACCCAGTACTTC. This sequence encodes CASGSSTGTSGGIETQYF.

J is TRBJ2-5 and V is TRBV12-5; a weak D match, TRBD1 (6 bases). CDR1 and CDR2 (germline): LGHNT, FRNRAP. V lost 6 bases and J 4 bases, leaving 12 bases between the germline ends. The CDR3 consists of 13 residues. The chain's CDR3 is CASGATGPETQYF. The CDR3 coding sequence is TGTGCTAGTGGCGCCACAGGGCCAGAGACCCAGTACTTC.

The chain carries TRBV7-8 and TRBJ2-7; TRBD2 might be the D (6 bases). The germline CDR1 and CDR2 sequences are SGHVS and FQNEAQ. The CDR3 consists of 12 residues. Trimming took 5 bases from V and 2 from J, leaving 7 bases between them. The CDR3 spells CASSSGPYEQYF. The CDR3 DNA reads TGTGCCAGCAGCAGCGGGCCCTACGAGCAGTACTTC.

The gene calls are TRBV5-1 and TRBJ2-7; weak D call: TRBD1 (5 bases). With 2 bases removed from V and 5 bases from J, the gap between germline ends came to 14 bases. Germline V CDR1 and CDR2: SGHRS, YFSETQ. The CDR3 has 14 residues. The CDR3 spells CASSFLSGSNEQYF. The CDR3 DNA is TGCGCCAGCAGCTTTCTCTCAGGGTCCAACGAGCAGTACTTC.

CDR3 sequence (DNA): TGCGCCAGCAGCCGGGACAGGGACACTGAAGCTTTCTTT. Translated: CASSRDRDTEAFF. The J gene is TRBJ1-1, the V gene TRBV4-1; TRBD1 matches 9 bases. Germline loops: CDR1 MGHRA, CDR2 YSYEKL. CDR3 length: 13 residues. V dropped 4 bases and J dropped 3; count of bases not matched to a gene: 0.

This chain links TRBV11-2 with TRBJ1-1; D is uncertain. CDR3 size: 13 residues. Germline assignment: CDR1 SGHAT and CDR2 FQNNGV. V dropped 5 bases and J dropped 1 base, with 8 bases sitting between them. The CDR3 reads CASSLVGNTEAFF. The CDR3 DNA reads TGTGCCAGCAGCCTAGTCGGGAACACTGAAGCTTTCTTT.

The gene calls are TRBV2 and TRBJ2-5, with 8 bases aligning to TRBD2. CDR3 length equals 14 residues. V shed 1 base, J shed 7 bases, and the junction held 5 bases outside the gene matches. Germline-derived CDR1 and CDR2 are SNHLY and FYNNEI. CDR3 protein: CASSEGAGDGTQYF. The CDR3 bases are TGTGCCAGCAGTGAAGGAGCGGGGGACGGGACCCAGTACTTC.

In nucleotides, the CDR3 is TGTGCCAGCAGCCAATTGGGCAGGGCGCACTACGAGCAGTACTTC. Amino acid sequence: CASSQLGRAHYEQYF. The gene calls are TRBV16 and TRBJ2-7, with D possibly matching TRBD1 (5 bases). CDR1 is KGHSY and CDR2 is FQNENV in the germline V gene. This CDR3 is 15 amino acids long. The V and J ends lost 1 base and 3 bases respectively, with 13 bases between them.

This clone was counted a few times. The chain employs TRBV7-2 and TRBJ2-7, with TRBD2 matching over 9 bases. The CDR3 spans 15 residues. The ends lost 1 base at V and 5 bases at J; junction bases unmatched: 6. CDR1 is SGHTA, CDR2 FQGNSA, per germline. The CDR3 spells CASSLVASGVDEQYF. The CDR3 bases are TGTGCCAGCAGCTTAGTCGCTAGCGGGGTAGACGAGCAGTACTTC.

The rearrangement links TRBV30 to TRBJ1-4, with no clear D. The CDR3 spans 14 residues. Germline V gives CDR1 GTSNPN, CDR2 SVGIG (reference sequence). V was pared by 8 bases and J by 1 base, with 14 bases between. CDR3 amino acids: CARIRRETNEKLFF. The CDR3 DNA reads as TGTGCCCGGATACGGAGGGAAACTAATGAAAAACTGTTTTTT.

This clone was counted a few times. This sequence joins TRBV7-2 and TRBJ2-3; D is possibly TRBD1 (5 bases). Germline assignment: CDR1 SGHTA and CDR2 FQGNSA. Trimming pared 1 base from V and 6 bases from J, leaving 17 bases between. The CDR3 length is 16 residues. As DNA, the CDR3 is TGTGCCAGCAGCTTAGTAGGGGTCGGCTCACAGGATACGCAGTATTTT. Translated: CASSLVGVGSQDTQYF.

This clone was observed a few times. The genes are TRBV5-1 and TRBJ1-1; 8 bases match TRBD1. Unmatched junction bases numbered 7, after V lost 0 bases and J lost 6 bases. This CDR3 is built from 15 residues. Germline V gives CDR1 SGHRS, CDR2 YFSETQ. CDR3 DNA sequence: TGCGCCAGCAGCTTGGGGACAGGGATTGTCCCTGAAGCTTTCTTT. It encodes CASSLGTGIVPEAFF. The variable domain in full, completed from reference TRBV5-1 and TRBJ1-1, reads KAGVTQTPRYLIKTRGQQVTLSCSPISGHRSVSWYQQTPGQGLQFLFEYFSETQRNKGNFPGRFSGRQFSNSRSEMNVSTLELGDSALYLCASSLGTGIVPEAFFGQGTRLTVV.

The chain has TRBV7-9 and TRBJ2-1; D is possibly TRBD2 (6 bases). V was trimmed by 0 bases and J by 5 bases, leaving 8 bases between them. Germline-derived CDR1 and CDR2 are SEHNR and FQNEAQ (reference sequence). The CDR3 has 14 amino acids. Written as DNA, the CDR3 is TGTGCCAGCAGCTTAGCGGGGGGACACAATGAGCAGTTCTTC. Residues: CASSLAGGHNEQFF.

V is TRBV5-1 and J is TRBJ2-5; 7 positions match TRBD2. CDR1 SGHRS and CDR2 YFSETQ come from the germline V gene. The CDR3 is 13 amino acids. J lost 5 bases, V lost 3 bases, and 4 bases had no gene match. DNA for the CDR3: TGCGCCAGCAGCTCGACTAGCACTGAGACCCAGTACTTC. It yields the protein CASSSTSTETQYF.

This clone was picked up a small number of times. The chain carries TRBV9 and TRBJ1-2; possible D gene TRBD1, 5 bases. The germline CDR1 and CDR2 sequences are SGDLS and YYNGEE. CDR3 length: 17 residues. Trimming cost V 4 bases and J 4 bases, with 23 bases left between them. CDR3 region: CASSPRGRGEVSYGYTF. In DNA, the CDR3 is TGTGCCAGCAGCCCCCGCGGGAGAGGGGAGGTTTCCTATGGCTACACCTTC.

CDR3 amino acids: CAISESTTATNEKLFF. Here the CDR3 DNA reads TGTGCCATCAGTGAGTCGACCACAGCAACTAATGAAAAACTGTTTTTT. The chain uses TRBV10-3 and TRBJ1-4, with D unclear. Germline CDR1 is ENHRY and CDR2 is SYGVKD. Deletions cut 0 bases from V and 0 bases from J, with 8 bases between. This CDR3 is built from 16 residues.

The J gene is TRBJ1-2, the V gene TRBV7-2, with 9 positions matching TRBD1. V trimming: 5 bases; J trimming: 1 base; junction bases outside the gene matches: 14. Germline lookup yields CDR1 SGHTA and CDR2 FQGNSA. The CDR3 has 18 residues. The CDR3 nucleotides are TGTGCCAGCAGCCCTAGAGGTTCACAGACAGGGGGTAACTATGGCTACACCTTC. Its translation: CASSPRGSQTGGNYGYTF. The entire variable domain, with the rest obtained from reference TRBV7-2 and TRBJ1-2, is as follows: GAGVSQSPSNKVTEKGKDVELRCDPISGHTALYWYRQSLGQGLEFLIYFQGNSAPDKSGLPSDRFSAERTGGSVSTLTIQRTQQEDSAVYLCASSPRGSQTGGNYGYTFGSGTRLTVV.

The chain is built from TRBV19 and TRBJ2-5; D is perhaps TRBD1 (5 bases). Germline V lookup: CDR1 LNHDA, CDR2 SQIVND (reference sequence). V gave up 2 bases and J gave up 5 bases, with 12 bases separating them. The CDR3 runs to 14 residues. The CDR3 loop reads CASSIRQGRETQYF. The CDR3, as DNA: TGTGCCAGTAGTATAAGGCAGGGAAGGGAGACCCAGTACTTC.